This TCR beta chain was documented in a study of somatic mutations in cytotoxic T cells in rheumatoid arthritis. Whole-study context: A subset of V beta antibody-stained T-cell populations was isolated by flow sorting, reaching nearly 100% purity, and this subset included V beta1+ cells that went on to TCRB sequencing.

The assay was immunoSEQ multiplex PCR, and TCRdb's table has in-frame clones only and misses some. The table lists roughly 20,000 clones, 65% to 70% of them singletons, with 15% to 20% in the top ten. This CDR3 has 12 amino acids. Germline V gene sequence: CDR1 SGHDT, CDR2 YYEEEE. Trimming took 4 bases from V and 1 from J, leaving 5 bases between them. Overall study results and limits: Within 8 of 65 patients, the single biggest CD8+ clone made up more than 20% of CD8+ cells.

Concerning this clone itself: What it recognizes is unknown.

The receptor was isolated from an adult with rheumatoid arthritis. The source material was CD8+ T cells sorted from blood. The chain couples TRBV5-6 to TRBJ1-1; D call uncertain. The CDR3 DNA is TGTGCCAGCAGCAGCCAGAACACTGAAGCTTTCTTT. Amino acid sequence: CASSSQNTEAFF.